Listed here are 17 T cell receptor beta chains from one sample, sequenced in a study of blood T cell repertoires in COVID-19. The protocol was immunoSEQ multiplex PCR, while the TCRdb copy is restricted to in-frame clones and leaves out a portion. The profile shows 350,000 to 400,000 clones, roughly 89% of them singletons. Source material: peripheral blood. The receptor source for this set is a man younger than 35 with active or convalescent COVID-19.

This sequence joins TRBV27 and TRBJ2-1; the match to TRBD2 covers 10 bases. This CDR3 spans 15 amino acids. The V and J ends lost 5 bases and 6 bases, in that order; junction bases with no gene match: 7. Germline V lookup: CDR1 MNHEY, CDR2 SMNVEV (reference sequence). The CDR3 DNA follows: TGTGCCAGCAGTACCGGGACTAGCGCTCTCAATGAGCAGTTCTTC. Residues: CASSTGTSALNEQFF.

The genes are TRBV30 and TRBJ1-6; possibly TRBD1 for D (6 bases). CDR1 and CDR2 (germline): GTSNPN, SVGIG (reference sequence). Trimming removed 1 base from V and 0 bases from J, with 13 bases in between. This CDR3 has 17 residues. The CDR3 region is CAWSARDRSSYNSPLHF. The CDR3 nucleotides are TGTGCCTGGAGTGCCAGAGACAGGAGCTCCTATAATTCACCCCTCCACTTT.

CDR3 sequence (DNA): TGCGCCAGCAGCCAAGAAGGGCAAGCGGGGAGAGCCAAAAACATTCAGTACTTC. Translation gives CASSQEGQAGRAKNIQYF. V usage is TRBV4-1 and J usage is TRBJ2-4; 7 bases match TRBD2. The CDR3 contains 18 residues. J lost 0 bases, V lost 0 bases, and 8 bases had no gene match. Germline loops: CDR1 MGHRA, CDR2 YSYEKL.

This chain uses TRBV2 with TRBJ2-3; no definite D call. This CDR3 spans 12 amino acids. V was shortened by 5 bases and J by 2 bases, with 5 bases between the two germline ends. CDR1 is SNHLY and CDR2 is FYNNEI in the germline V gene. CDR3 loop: CASSPSTDTQYF. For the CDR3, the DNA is TGTGCCAGCAGTCCATCCACAGATACGCAGTATTTT.

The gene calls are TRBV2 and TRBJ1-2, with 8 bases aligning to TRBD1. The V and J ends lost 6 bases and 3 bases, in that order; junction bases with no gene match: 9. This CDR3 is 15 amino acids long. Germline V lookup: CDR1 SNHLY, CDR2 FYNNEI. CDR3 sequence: CASSPGQGLYYGYTF. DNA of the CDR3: TGTGCCAGCAGCCCCGGACAGGGATTGTACTATGGCTACACCTTC.

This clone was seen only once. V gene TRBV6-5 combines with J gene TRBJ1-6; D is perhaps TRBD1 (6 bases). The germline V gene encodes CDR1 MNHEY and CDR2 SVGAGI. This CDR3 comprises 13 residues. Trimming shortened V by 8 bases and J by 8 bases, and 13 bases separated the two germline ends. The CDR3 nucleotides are TGTGCCAGCCAACGTTCAGGGGATTCACCCCTCCACTTT. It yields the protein CASQRSGDSPLHF.

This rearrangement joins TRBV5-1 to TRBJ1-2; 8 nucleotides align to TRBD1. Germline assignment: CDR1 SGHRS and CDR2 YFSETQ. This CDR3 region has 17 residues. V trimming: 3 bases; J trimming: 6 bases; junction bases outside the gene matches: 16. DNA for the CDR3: TGCGCCAGCAGCTCACCGCAGGGGGCAATATATAATAATGGCTACACCTTC. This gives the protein CASSSPQGAIYNNGYTF.

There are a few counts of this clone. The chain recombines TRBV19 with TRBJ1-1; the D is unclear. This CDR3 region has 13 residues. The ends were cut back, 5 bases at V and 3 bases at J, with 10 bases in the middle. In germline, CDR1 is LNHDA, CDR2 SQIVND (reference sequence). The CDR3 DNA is TGTGCCAGTAGTCATAAAGGAGACACTGAAGCTTTCTTT. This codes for CASSHKGDTEAFF.

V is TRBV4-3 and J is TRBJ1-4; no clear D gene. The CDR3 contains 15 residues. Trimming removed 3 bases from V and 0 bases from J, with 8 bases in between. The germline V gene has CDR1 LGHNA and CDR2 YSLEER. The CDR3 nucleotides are TGCGCCAGCAGCCAGAGGGATGCAACTAATGAAAAACTGTTTTTT. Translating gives CASSQRDATNEKLFF.

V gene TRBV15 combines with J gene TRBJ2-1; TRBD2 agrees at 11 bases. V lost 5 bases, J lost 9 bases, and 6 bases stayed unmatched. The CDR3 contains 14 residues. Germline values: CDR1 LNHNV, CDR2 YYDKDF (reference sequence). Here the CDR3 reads CATSGIAGGIEQFF. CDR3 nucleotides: TGTGCCACCAGCGGAATAGCGGGGGGGATTGAGCAGTTCTTC.

CDR3 in DNA: TGTGCCAGCAGCGAGATAGCGGGAGCTGGAGAGCAGTACTTC. Amino acid sequence: CASSEIAGAGEQYF. V is TRBV7-9 and J is TRBJ2-7; TRBD2 agrees at 9 bases. Germline-derived CDR1 and CDR2 are SEHNR and FQNEAQ (reference sequence). V dropped 5 bases and J dropped 7; count of bases not matched to a gene: 9. The CDR3 contains 14 residues. The full variable domain, its missing parts supplied by reference TRBV7-9 and TRBJ2-7, is DTGVSQNPRHKITKRGQNVTFRCDPISEHNRLYWYRQTLGQGPEFLTYFQNEAQLEKSRLLSDRFSAERPKGSFSTLEIQRTEQGDSAMYLCASSEIAGAGEQYFGPGTRLTVT.

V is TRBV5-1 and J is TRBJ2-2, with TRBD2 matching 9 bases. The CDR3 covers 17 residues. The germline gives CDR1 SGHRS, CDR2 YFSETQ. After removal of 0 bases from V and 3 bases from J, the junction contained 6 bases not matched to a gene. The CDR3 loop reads CASSLVASGADTGELFF. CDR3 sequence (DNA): TGCGCCAGCAGCTTGGTGGCTAGCGGGGCCGACACCGGGGAGCTGTTTTTT.

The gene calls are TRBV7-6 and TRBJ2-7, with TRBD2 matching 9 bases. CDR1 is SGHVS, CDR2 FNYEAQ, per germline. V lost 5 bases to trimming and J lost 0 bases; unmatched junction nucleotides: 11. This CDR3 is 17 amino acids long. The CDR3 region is CASSPLGMREGSYEQYF. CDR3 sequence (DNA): TGTGCCAGCAGCCCTTTGGGGATGCGGGAGGGCTCCTACGAGCAGTACTTC.

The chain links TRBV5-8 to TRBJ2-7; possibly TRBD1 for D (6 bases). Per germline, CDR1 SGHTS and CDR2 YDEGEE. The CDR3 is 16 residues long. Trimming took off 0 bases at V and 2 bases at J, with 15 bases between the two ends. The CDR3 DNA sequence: TGTGCCAGCAGCTTGGGGGGAGAAGGGGGAACCTACGAGCAGTACTTC. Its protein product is CASSLGGEGGTYEQYF.

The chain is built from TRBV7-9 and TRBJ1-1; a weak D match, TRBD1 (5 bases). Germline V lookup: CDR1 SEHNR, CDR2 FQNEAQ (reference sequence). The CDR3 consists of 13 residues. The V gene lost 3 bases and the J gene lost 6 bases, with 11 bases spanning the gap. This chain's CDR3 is CASSFKGLPEAFF. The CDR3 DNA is TGTGCCAGCAGCTTTAAGGGGTTACCTGAAGCTTTCTTT.

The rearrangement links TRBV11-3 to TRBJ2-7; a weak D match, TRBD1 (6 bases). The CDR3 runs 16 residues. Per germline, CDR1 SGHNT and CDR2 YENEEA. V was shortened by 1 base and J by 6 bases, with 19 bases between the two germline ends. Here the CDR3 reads CASSLGEQGGQAEQYF. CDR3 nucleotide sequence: TGTGCCAGCAGCTTAGGGGAACAGGGTGGTCAGGCCGAGCAGTACTTC.

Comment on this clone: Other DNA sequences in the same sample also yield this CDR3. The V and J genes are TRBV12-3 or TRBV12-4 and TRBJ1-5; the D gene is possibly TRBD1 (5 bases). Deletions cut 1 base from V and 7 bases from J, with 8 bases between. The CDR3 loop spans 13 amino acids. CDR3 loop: CASSLGGRQPQHF. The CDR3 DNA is TGTGCCAGCAGTTTAGGGGGGAGGCAGCCCCAGCATTTT.